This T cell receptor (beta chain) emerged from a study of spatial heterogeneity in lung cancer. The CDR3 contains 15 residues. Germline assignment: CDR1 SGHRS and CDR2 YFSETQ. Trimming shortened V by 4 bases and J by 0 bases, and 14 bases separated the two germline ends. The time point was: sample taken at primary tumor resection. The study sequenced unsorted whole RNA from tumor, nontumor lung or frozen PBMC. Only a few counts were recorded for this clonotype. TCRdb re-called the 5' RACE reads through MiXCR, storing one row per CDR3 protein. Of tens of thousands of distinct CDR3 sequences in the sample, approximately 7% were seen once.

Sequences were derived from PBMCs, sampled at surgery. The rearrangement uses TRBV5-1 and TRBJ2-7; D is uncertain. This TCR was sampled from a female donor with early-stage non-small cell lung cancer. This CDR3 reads CASSMDPSSSYEQYF. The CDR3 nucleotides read TGCGCCAGCAGCATGGACCCCTCTAGCTCCTACGAGCAGTACTTC.